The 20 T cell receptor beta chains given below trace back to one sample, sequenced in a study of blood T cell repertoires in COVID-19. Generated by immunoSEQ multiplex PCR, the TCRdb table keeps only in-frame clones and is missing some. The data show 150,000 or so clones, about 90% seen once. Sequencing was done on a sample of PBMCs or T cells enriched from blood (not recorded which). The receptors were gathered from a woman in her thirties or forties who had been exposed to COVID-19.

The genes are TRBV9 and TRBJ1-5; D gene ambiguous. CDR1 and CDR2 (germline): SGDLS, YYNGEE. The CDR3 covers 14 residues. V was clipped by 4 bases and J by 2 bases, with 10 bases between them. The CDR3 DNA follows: TGTGCCAGCAGCCCCACGGGTCGCAATCAGCCCCAGCATTTT. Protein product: CASSPTGRNQPQHF.

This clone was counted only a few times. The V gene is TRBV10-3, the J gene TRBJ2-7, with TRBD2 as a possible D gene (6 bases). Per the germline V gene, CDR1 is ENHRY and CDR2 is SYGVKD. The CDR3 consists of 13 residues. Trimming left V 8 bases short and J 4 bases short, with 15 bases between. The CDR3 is CAISAGTFYEQYF. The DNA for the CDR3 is TGTGCCATCTCGGCAGGGACTTTTTACGAGCAGTACTTC.

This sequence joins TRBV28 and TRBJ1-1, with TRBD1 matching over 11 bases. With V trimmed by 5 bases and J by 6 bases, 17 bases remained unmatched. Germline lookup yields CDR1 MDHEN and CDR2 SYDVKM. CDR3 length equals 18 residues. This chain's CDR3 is CASSPTRTGGVWIPEAFF. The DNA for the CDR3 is TGTGCCAGCAGTCCTACGCGGACAGGGGGCGTTTGGATACCTGAAGCTTTCTTT.

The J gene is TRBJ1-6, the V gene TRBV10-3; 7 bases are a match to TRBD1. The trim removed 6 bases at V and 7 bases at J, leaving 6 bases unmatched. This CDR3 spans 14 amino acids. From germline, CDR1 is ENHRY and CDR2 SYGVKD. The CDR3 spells CAISRDRGNSPLHF. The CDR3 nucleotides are TGTGCCATCAGCCGGGACAGAGGAAATTCACCCCTCCACTTT.

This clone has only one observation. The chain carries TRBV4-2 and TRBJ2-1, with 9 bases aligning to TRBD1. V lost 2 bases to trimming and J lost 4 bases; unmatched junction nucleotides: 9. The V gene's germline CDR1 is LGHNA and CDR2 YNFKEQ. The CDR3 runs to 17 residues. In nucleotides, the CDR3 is TGTGCCAGCAGCCAAATATACAGGGGGCGGGAGTACAATGAGCAGTTCTTC. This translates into CASSQIYRGREYNEQFF.

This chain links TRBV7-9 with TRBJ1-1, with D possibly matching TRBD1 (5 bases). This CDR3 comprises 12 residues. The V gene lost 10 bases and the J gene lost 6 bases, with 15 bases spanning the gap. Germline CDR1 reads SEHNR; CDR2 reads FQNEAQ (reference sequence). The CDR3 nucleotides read TGTGCCAACTTTAGGAGGGACTCTGAAGCTTTCTTT. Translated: CANFRRDSEAFF. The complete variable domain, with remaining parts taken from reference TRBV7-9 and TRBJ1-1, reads DTGVSQNPRHKITKRGQNVTFRCDPISEHNRLYWYRQTLGQGPEFLTYFQNEAQLEKSRLLSDRFSAERPKGSFSTLEIQRTEQGDSAMYLCANFRRDSEAFFGQGTRLTVV.

The CDR3 is CSVALDSKQFF. CDR3 DNA: TGCAGCGTTGCTCTCGACAGCAAGCAGTTCTTC. The chain recombines TRBV29-1 with TRBJ2-1; tentatively, D is TRBD1 (5 bases). Deletions cut 4 bases from V and 11 bases from J, with 12 bases between. CDR3 length: 11 residues. Germline CDR1 is SQVTM and CDR2 is ANQGSEA.

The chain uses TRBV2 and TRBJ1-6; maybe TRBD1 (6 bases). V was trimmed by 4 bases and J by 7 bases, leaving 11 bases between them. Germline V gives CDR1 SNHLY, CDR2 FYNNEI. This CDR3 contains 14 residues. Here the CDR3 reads CASSGLRGNSPLHF. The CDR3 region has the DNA TGTGCCAGCAGTGGCTTGAGGGGGAATTCACCCCTCCACTTT.

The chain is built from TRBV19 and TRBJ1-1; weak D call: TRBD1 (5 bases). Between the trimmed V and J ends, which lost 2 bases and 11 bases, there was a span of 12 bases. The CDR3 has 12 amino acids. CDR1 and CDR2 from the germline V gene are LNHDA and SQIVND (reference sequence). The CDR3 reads CASSITGPRAFF. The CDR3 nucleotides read TGTGCCAGTAGTATAACAGGTCCGCGCGCTTTCTTT.

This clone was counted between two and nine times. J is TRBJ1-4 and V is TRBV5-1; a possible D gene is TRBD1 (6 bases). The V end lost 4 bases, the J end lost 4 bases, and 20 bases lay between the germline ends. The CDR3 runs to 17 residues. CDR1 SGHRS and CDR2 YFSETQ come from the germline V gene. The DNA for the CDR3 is TGCGCCAGCAGCGTCCAACCTCTTACAGGGTTTAATGAAAAACTGTTTTTT. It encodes CASSVQPLTGFNEKLFF.

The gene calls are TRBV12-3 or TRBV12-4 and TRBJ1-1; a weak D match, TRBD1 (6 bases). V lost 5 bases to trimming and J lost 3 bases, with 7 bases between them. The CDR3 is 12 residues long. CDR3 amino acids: CASSRTDTEAFF. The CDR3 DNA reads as TGTGCCAGCAGTAGGACAGACACTGAAGCTTTCTTT.

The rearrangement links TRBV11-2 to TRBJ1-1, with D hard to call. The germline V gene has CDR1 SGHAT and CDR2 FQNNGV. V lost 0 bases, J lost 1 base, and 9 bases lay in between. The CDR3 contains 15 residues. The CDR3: CASSLESSSNTEAFF. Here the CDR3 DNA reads TGTGCCAGCAGCTTAGAGAGCTCATCGAACACTGAAGCTTTCTTT. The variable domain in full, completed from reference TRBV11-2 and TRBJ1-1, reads EAGVAQSPRYKIIEKRQSVAFWCNPISGHATLYWYQQILGQGPKLLIQFQNNGVVDDSQLPKDRFSAERLKGVDSTLKIQPAKLEDSAVYLCASSLESSSNTEAFFGQGTRLTVV.

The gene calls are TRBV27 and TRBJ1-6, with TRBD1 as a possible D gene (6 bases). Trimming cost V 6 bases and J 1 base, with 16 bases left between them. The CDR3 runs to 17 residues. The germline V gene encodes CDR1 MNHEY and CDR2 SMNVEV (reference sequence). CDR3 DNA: TGTGCCAGCAGCTTCTACAGGGATCGGTCCTATAATTCACCCCTCCACTTT. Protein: CASSFYRDRSYNSPLHF.

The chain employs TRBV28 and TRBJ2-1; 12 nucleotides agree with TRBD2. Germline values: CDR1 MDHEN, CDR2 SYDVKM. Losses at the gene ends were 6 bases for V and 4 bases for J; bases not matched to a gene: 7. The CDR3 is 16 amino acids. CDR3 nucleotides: TGTGCCAGCAGACAGACGCTAGCGGGAGGGTACAATGAGCAGTTCTTC. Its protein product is CASRQTLAGGYNEQFF.

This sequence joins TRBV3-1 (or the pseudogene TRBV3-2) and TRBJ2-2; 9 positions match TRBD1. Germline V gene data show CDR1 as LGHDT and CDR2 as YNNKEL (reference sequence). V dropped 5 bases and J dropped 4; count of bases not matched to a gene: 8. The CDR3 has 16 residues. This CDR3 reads CASSSGTGYSTGELFF. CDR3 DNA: TGTGCCAGCAGCTCTGGGACAGGGTACTCCACCGGGGAGCTGTTTTTT.

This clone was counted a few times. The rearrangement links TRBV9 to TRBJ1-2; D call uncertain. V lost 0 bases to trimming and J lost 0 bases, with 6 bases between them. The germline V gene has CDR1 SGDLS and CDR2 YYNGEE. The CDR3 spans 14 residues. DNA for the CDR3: TGTGCCAGCAGCGTAGTAGGAGCTAACTATGGCTACACCTTC. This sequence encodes CASSVVGANYGYTF.

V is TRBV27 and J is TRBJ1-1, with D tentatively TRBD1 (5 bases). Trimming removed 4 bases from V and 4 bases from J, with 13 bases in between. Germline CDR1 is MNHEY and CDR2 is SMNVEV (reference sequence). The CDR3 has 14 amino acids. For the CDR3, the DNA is TGTGCCAGCAGTTGGGGCCGGGGGGGCACTGAAGCTTTCTTT. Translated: CASSWGRGGTEAFF.

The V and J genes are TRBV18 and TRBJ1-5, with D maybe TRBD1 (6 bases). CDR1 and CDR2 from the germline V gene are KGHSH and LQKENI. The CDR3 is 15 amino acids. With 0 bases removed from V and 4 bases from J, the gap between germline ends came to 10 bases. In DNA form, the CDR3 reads TGTGCCAGCTCACCACCGGGGGCCGGGAATCAGCCCCAGCATTTT. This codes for CASSPPGAGNQPQHF.

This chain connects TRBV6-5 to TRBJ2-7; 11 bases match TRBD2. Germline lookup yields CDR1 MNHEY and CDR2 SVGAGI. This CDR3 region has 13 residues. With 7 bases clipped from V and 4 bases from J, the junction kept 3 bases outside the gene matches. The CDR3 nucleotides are TGTGCCAGCATAGCGGGAGGGACGTACGAGCAGTACTTC. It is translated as CASIAGGTYEQYF.

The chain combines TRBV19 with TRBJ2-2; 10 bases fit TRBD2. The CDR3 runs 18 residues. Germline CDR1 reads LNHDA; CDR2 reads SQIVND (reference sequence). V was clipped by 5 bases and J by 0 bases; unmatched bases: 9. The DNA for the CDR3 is TGTGCCAGTAGTTTCGGGCTAGCGGGAGCCCCGAACACCGGGGAGCTGTTTTTT. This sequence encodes CASSFGLAGAPNTGELFF. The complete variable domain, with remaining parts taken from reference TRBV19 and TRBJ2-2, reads DGGITQSPKYLFRKEGQNVTLSCEQNLNHDAMYWYRQDPGQGLRLIYYSQIVNDFQKGDIAEGYSVSREKKESFPLTVTSAQKNPTAFYLCASSFGLAGAPNTGELFFGEGSRLTVL.